The 21 T cell receptor beta chains given below trace back to one sample, sequenced in a study of OX40 agonist ivuxolimab in advanced cancers. The assay was immunoSEQ multiplex PCR, and TCRdb's table has in-frame clones only and misses some. Of about 69,000 clones in the sample, 90% were seen once. Sequencing was performed on CD4+ or CD8+ T cells sorted from blood, taken in a trial of the OX40 agonist ivuxolimab. These receptors were obtained from an adult with an advanced solid tumor such as melanoma, head and neck, liver or kidney cancer.

The V call is TRBV18, the J call TRBJ2-6; D unclear. Germline CDR1 KGHSH, CDR2 LQKENI. Trimming left V 3 bases short and J 0 bases short, with 6 bases between. This CDR3 spans 15 amino acids. The CDR3 region has the DNA TGTGCCAGCTCACCCCAGATCTCTGGGGCCAACGTCCTGACTTTC. Its translation: CASSPQISGANVLTF.

The chain has TRBV7-8 and TRBJ1-2; the match to TRBD1 covers 9 bases. The length of the CDR3 is 15 residues. The germline CDR1 and CDR2 sequences are SGHVS and FQNEAQ. The trim removed 4 bases at V and 3 bases at J, leaving 6 bases unmatched. Written as DNA, the CDR3 is TGTGCCAGCAGCTCCTACAGGGGGCGCGACTATGGCTACACCTTC. Its translation: CASSSYRGRDYGYTF. Full variable domain (missing parts from reference TRBV7-8 and TRBJ1-2): GAGVSQSPRYKVAKRGQDVALRCDPISGHVSLFWYQQALGQGPEFLTYFQNEAQLDKSGLPSDRFFAERPEGSVSTLKIQRTQQEDSAVYLCASSSYRGRDYGYTFGSGTRLTVV.

CDR3 nucleotides: TGTGCCAGCAGCCAACAGGGGCTGAGCTACGAGCAGTACTTC. Protein: CASSQQGLSYEQYF. V usage is TRBV6-6 and J usage is TRBJ2-7; 7 nucleotides align to TRBD1. CDR3 length: 14 amino acids. Looked up from germline, CDR1 is MNHNY and CDR2 is SVGAGI (reference sequence). V lost 6 bases and J lost 3; bases outside the gene matches: 8.

This chain links TRBV7-2 with TRBJ2-5, with 11 bases fitting TRBD2. Trimming cost V 5 bases and J 1 base; bases outside gene matches: 3. This CDR3 spans 15 amino acids. Germline CDR1 is SGHTA and CDR2 is FQGNSA. The CDR3: CASSLGTSGQETQYF. The CDR3 region has the DNA TGTGCCAGCAGCCTTGGGACTAGCGGCCAAGAGACCCAGTACTTC. The variable domain in full, completed from reference TRBV7-2 and TRBJ2-5, reads GAGVSQSPSNKVTEKGKDVELRCDPISGHTALYWYRQSLGQGLEFLIYFQGNSAPDKSGLPSDRFSAERTGGSVSTLTIQRTQQEDSAVYLCASSLGTSGQETQYFGPGTRLLVL.

The chain carries TRBV28 and TRBJ2-2; 8 nucleotides agree with TRBD1. CDR3 length: 15 amino acids. After removal of 6 bases from V and 2 bases from J, the junction contained 5 bases not matched to a gene. Germline-derived CDR1 and CDR2 are MDHEN and SYDVKM. The chain's CDR3 is CASRLGQGNTGELFF. CDR3 nucleotide sequence: TGTGCCAGCAGACTTGGACAGGGTAACACCGGGGAGCTGTTTTTT.

V and J are TRBV6-5 and TRBJ2-2; possibly TRBD1 for D (5 bases). The length of the CDR3 is 13 residues. Germline V gene data show CDR1 as MNHEY and CDR2 as SVGAGI. Trimming removed 7 bases from V and 5 bases from J, with 11 bases in between. CDR3 in amino acids: CASIDSLTGELFF. The CDR3 coding sequence is TGTGCCAGCATCGACAGCCTTACCGGGGAGCTGTTTTTT.

This clone was found once. The chain couples TRBV7-9 to TRBJ1-1; D remains ambiguous. The germline CDR1 and CDR2 sequences are SEHNR and FQNEAQ (reference sequence). This CDR3 has 15 amino acids. Between the trimmed V and J ends, which lost 5 bases and 1 base, there was a span of 14 bases. In DNA, the CDR3 is TGTGCCAGCAGCCCCCGGCTGGGCGAGAACACTGAAGCTTTCTTT. Its protein product is CASSPRLGENTEAFF.

This clone has just one count. The chain carries TRBV27 and TRBJ2-2, with 8 nucleotides matching TRBD1. The V gene's germline CDR1 is MNHEY and CDR2 SMNVEV (reference sequence). Trimming at V came to 1 base and at J to 3 bases, leaving 7 bases not matched to a gene. The CDR3 extends over 17 amino acids. This chain's CDR3 is CASSLFGRQGYTGELFF. The CDR3 DNA sequence: TGTGCCAGCAGTTTATTCGGGAGACAGGGGTACACCGGGGAGCTGTTTTTT.

The chain has TRBV28 and TRBJ2-5; no clear D. Trimming removed 4 bases from V and 4 bases from J, with 4 bases in between. Per the germline V gene, CDR1 is MDHEN and CDR2 is SYDVKM. The CDR3 sequence is 11 residues long. The CDR3 DNA reads as TGTGCCAGCAGTTCGAGAGAGACCCAGTACTTC. Translating it yields CASSSRETQYF. The full variable domain, with the rest looked up from reference TRBV28 and TRBJ2-5, is DVKVTQSSRYLVKRTGEKVFLECVQDMDHENMFWYRQDPGLGLRLIYFSYDVKMKEKGDIPEGYSVSREKKERFSLILESASTNQTSMYLCASSSRETQYFGPGTRLLVL.

The J gene is TRBJ2-7, the V gene TRBV7-8, with D possibly matching TRBD1 (5 bases). Trimming shortened V by 5 bases and J by 7 bases, and 15 bases separated the two germline ends. The V gene's germline CDR1 is SGHVS and CDR2 FQNEAQ. CDR3 length: 13 residues. CDR3 nucleotides: TGTGCCAGCAGCCCCACCCAGGGTTGGGAGCAGTACTTC. It specifies CASSPTQGWEQYF.

The gene calls are TRBV5-1 and TRBJ1-1, with D uncertain. Trimming took 6 bases from V and 3 from J, leaving 18 bases between them. This CDR3 is 15 amino acids long. Germline CDR1 and CDR2: SGHRS and YFSETQ. CDR3 coding DNA: TGCGCCAGCAACCCCCAGGCAGGACGGGACACTGAAGCTTTCTTT. This encodes CASNPQAGRDTEAFF.

The chain carries TRBV28 and TRBJ1-1; TRBD1 might be the D (6 bases). Germline V gene lookup returns CDR1 MDHEN and CDR2 SYDVKM. The ends were cut back, 6 bases at V and 4 bases at J, with 15 bases in the middle. The CDR3 runs 14 residues. The CDR3 reads CASRGGSVPTEAFF. The CDR3 nucleotides are TGTGCCAGCAGGGGGGGCTCGGTGCCCACTGAAGCTTTCTTT.

The chain joins TRBV6-6 to TRBJ1-2; D is unclear. This CDR3 spans 14 amino acids. V lost 0 bases, J lost 2 bases, and 7 bases lay in between. Per germline, CDR1 MNHNY and CDR2 SVGAGI (reference sequence). The CDR3 region is CASSYSRRNYGYTF. The DNA for the CDR3 is TGTGCCAGCAGTTACTCAAGGAGAAACTATGGCTACACCTTC.

The gene calls are TRBV6-5 and TRBJ2-1; D may correspond to TRBD1 or TRBD2 (5 bases each). Germline CDR1 MNHEY, CDR2 SVGAGI. Trimming stripped 8 bases from V and 4 bases from J, with 18 bases between. The CDR3 consists of 15 residues. CDR3 sequence reads: CASSPSPRAYNEQFF. CDR3 coding DNA: TGTGCCAGCTCCCCTAGCCCCAGGGCGTACAATGAGCAGTTCTTC.

This clone was counted a single time. V and J are TRBV7-7 and TRBJ2-7; 7 positions match TRBD1. CDR1 is SSHAT and CDR2 is FNYEAQ in the germline V gene (reference sequence). The CDR3 length is 13 residues. This CDR3 reads CATPWDRSYEQYF. The CDR3 coding sequence is TGTGCTACCCCTTGGGACAGATCCTACGAGCAGTACTTC. The full variable domain, rest sourced from reference TRBV7-7 and TRBJ2-7, is GAGVSQSPRYKVTKRGQDVTLRCDPISSHATLYWYQQALGQGPEFLTYFNYEAQPDKSGLPSDRFSAERPEGSISTLTIQRTEQRDSAMYRCATPWDRSYEQYFGPGTRLTVT.

This clone appeared a few times. This sequence joins TRBV5-1 and TRBJ2-1, with 10 bases matching TRBD1. Trimming removed 3 bases from V and 4 bases from J; junction bases left unmatched: 4. Looked up from germline, CDR1 is SGHRS and CDR2 is YFSETQ. This CDR3 comprises 15 residues. This chain's CDR3 is CASSSRDRGYNEQFF. The CDR3 DNA is TGCGCCAGCAGCTCACGGGACAGGGGATACAATGAGCAGTTCTTC. The full variable domain, in which reference TRBV5-1 and TRBJ2-1 provide the parts outside the CDR3, is KAGVTQTPRYLIKTRGQQVTLSCSPISGHRSVSWYQQTPGQGLQFLFEYFSETQRNKGNFPGRFSGRQFSNSRSEMNVSTLELGDSALYLCASSSRDRGYNEQFFGPGTRLTVL.

This chain uses TRBV28 with TRBJ2-1, with a tentative D call TRBD2 (5 bases). The CDR3 sequence is 14 residues long. Germline values: CDR1 MDHEN, CDR2 SYDVKM. Trimming pared 7 bases from V and 9 bases from J, leaving 19 bases between. The CDR3 coding sequence is TGTGCCAGCAAAGAACCGAGGGTGGGCGGTGAGCAGTTCTTC. Protein product: CASKEPRVGGEQFF.

This chain links TRBV16 with TRBJ1-2; D gene ambiguous. The germline V gene encodes CDR1 KGHSY and CDR2 FQNENV. The CDR3 is made up of 13 amino acids. Trimming removed 0 bases at V and 6 bases at J, with 8 bases between. CDR3 protein: CASSQSTVNGYTF. The CDR3 coding sequence is TGTGCCAGCAGCCAATCCACGGTTAATGGCTACACCTTC.

The rearrangement links TRBV7-2 to TRBJ2-5; 8 nucleotides agree with TRBD1. CDR3 size: 17 residues. Germline loops: CDR1 SGHTA, CDR2 FQGNSA. V lost 4 bases to trimming and J lost 5 bases; unmatched junction nucleotides: 15. The CDR3 sequence: CASSSRAGRGLEETQYF. The DNA of the CDR3 is TGTGCCAGCAGCTCCAGGGCGGGCAGGGGGCTCGAGGAGACCCAGTACTTC.

The chain couples TRBV5-1 to TRBJ2-2, with a weak D call TRBD1 (6 bases). V was pared by 1 base and J by 4 bases, with 14 bases between. The CDR3 is 16 residues long. CDR1 is SGHRS, CDR2 YFSETQ, per germline. The CDR3 DNA reads TGCGCCAGCAGCTTGATAGGGACAACTACCACCGGGGAGCTGTTTTTT. Amino acid sequence: CASSLIGTTTTGELFF.

CDR3 DNA: TGTGCCAGCAGCCCCCGGACAGTGGTTACAGATACGCAGTATTTT. This sequence encodes CASSPRTVVTDTQYF. J is TRBJ2-3 and V is TRBV5-6; D perhaps matches TRBD1 (6 bases). Germline-derived CDR1 and CDR2 are SGHDT and YYEEEE. This CDR3 comprises 15 residues. V lost 4 bases and J lost 3, with 15 bases in between.